This T cell receptor beta chain derives from a study of Ad26.COV2.S vaccination and SARS-CoV-2 variants listed by TCRdb under 2021. Concerning the study at large: The specificity and breadth of SARS-CoV-2-reactive T cell receptors after Ad26.COV2.S vaccination were assessed by TCRbeta repertoire sequencing. The TCR-sequenced set comprised approximately 32 samples: around 20 Ad26.COV2.S vaccine recipients, 5 placebo recipients and 8 SARS-CoV-2 convalescent individuals. General study outcomes and caveats: Non-spike TCR breadth was comparable between vaccine and placebo recipients, consistent with the vaccine containing only spike. Higher spike-specific TCR breadth was observed in Ad26.COV2.S recipients than in placebo recipients (P = 0.0014). After vaccination, spike-specific CD8+ and CD4+ T cell responses were reported to show substantial breadth. It was noted by the authors that total T cell responses may have been underestimated by the TCR breadth and depth analyses.

Concerning this clone itself: The target of this receptor is not known. Base qualities are missing; no much larger clone stands one base away.

TCRbeta CDR3 regions were sequenced with the immunoSEQ Assay. After extraction, genomic DNA underwent amplification by bias-controlled multiplex PCR, followed by high-throughput sequencing. Regarding the original processing steps: Collapsing and filtering of sequences were performed to quantify the absolute abundance of each unique TCRbeta CDR3 region. Usable DNA was measured by amplifying reference genes present in all nucleated cells, and TCRbeta template counts were normalized to that usable DNA to estimate T cell fraction. Repertoire TCRs were annotated as SARS-CoV-2-specific by exact matching of V gene, CDR3 amino acid sequence and J gene to a known reactive TCR set. The reference SARS-CoV-2 TCR set was derived from MIRA and filtered for enrichment in COVID-19-positive ImmuneCODE repertoires, a step that removed public or cross-reactive TCRs. Using the MIRA antigens, annotated TCRs were further analysed by specific ORF or by position within an ORF. Depth was the summed frequency of annotated unique rearrangements, while breadth was defined as annotated unique rearrangements over total unique productive rearrangements. Two-sided Wilcoxon rank-sum tests were used to compare TCR breadth between groups. TCRdb re-hosts the immuneACCESS table, in-frame sequences only. Its copies lack some clones; in the studies checked, an unresolved V gene accounts for under half of them, and the cause for the rest is not known. D and trimming come from the DNA, and the V and J calls and clone size come from that table. For this sample the table gives roughly 380,000 clones, of which roughly 94% were detected only once. The top ten hold under 5% of the sample.

The time point tag for this specimen amounts to: individuals recovered from natural SARS-CoV-2 infection. The CDR3 goes from the cysteine to the phenylalanine over 16 residues. Of all the DNA, just the CDR3 is kept, 48 bases in frame from base 1. According to the germline V gene, CDR1 reads SGHAT and CDR2 reads FQNNGV. V has 5 bases trimmed and J has 0 bases trimmed; junction bases matching no gene number 6. Source: peripheral blood, taken after recovery from COVID-19. The sequence joins TRBV11-2 to TRBJ2-1, with TRBD1 identical over 8 junction bases. The receptor was isolated from a human donor who had recovered from COVID-19. In nucleotide form, the sequence is TGTGCCAGCAGCCCGCCAGGGGGCAGCTCCTACAATGAGCAGTTCTTC. This yields the protein CASSPPGGSSYNEQFF.